The rows below give T cell receptor beta chains drawn from one sample of a study of patients and donors after allogeneic stem cell transplantation. TCRdb re-analysed the RT-PCR reads in MiXCR, keeping a single row per CDR3 protein. The repertoire holds about a million distinct CDR3 sequences, more than 15% seen once, with roughly 6% in the top ten. Sequencing was done on a sample of blood, either unsorted or a sorted T cell fraction (not recorded which). The receptors were sampled from a human donor who was either an allogeneic HSCT recipient or a stem cell or donor lymphocyte infusion donor (not recorded which). It is not recorded whose cells these are; they may come from a transplant donor. CDR3s include the opening cysteine and the closing phenylalanine or tryptophan. D genes are given only for firm matches. Where a row states a size, it is once, few, many or the class of an expanded clone; other rows omit it.

J gene | V gene | clone size | D gene | CDR3 protein | CDR3 DNA
TRBJ2-5 | TRBV5-1 | . | TRBD2 | CASSLRRGEIQETQYF | TGCGCCAGCAGCTTAAGGCGGGGGGAAATCCAAGAGACCCAGTACTTC
TRBJ1-6 | TRBV7-9 | few | TRBD1 | CASSPGQGSSPLHF | TGTGCCAGCAGCCCGGGACAGGGTTCCTCACCCCTCCACTTT
TRBJ2-7 | TRBV11-2 | few | TRBD2 | CASSLVLAGVLEQYF | TGTGCCAGCAGCTTAGTCCTAGCGGGAGTGCTCGAGCAGTACTTC
TRBJ2-5 | TRBV5-5 | . | . | CASSRSQQETQYF | TGTGCCAGCAGCAGGTCCCAACAAGAGACCCAGTACTTC
TRBJ2-1 | TRBV12-3/TRBV12-4 | few | TRBD2 | CASRILAGVVGEQFF | TGTGCCAGCAGAATACTAGCGGGAGTAGTTGGTGAGCAGTTCTTC
TRBJ2-1 | TRBV4-3 | few | TRBD1 | CASSQDQGTGVDEQFF | TGCGCCAGCAGCCAAGATCAGGGGACAGGGGTTGATGAGCAGTTCTTC
TRBJ1-5 | TRBV19 | . | . | CASSLQGEGRNQPQHF | TGTGCCAGTAGTCTCCAAGGTGAGGGGAGAAATCAGCCCCAGCATTTT
TRBJ2-5 | TRBV6-2/TRBV6-3 | . | . | CASSQESKGETQYF | TGTGCCAGCAGTCAAGAATCAAAGGGAGAGACCCAGTACTTC
TRBJ2-5 | TRBV12-3/TRBV12-4 | many | . | CASRPGALQETQYF | TGTGCCAGCAGACCGGGGGCTCTCCAAGAGACCCAGTACTTC
TRBJ2-7 | TRBV27 | few | TRBD2 | CASSLSSGGGAYEQYF | TGTGCCAGCAGTTTATCGAGTGGCGGGGGGGCGTACGAGCAGTACTTC
TRBJ1-5 | TRBV29-1 | few | . | CSAAVGSNQPQHF | TGCAGCGCCGCAGTGGGCAGCAATCAGCCCCAGCATTTT
TRBJ1-2 | TRBV5-1 | . | . | CASSLQPELNYGYTF | TGCGCCAGCAGCTTGCAGCCAGAACTTAACTATGGCTACACCTTC
TRBJ2-3 | TRBV7-2 | . | TRBD2 | CASRRTSGSWADTQYF | TGTGCCAGCAGGCGGACTAGCGGGAGTTGGGCAGATACGCAGTATTTT
TRBJ2-1 | TRBV7-2 | . | TRBD2 | CASSLWGSGGNEQFF | TGTGCCAGCAGCTTATGGGGTAGCGGGGGCAATGAGCAGTTCTTC
TRBJ2-7 | TRBV11-1 | . | TRBD1 | CASSTGTGGLYEQYF | TGTGCCAGCAGCACCGGGACAGGGGGCCTGTACGAGCAGTACTTC
TRBJ2-1 | TRBV9 | . | TRBD2 | CASSVTSVSYNEQFF | TGTGCCAGCAGCGTAACTAGCGTCTCCTACAATGAGCAGTTCTTC
TRBJ2-7 | TRBV27 | once | . | CASSSEILGEQHF | TGTGCCAGCAGTTCCGAGATATTGGGGGAGCAGCACTTC
TRBJ2-6 | TRBV3-1 | . | TRBD2 | CASSPGLALASSGANVLTF | TGTGCCAGCAGCCCGGGACTAGCGCTAGCCTCCTCTGGGGCCAACGTCCTGACTTTC
TRBJ2-5 | TRBV13 | . | . | CASSEWGWMNQETQYF | TGTGCCAGCAGCGAATGGGGATGGATGAACCAAGAGACCCAGTACTTC
TRBJ1-4 | TRBV4-1 | . | TRBD1 | CASSQGGANEKLFF | TGCGCCAGCTCGCAAGGGGGCGCGAATGAAAAACTGTTTTTT
TRBJ1-4 | TRBV10-3 | . | . | CAIRETERNEKLFF | TGTGCCATCAGAGAAACAGAACGGAATGAAAAACTGTTTTTT
TRBJ2-7 | TRBV7-2 | . | TRBD1 | CASSLGQGTFHEQYF | TGTGCCAGCAGCTTAGGACAGGGTACGTTCCACGAGCAGTACTTC
TRBJ1-1 | TRBV30 | few | TRBD1 | CAWSVTGRDSEAFF | TGTGCCTGGAGTGTAACTGGAAGGGACAGTGAAGCTTTCTTT
TRBJ2-5 | TRBV5-1 | few | TRBD2 | CASSLGLAGDLYQETQYF | TGCGCCAGCAGCTTAGGGCTAGCGGGGGACCTGTACCAAGAGACCCAGTACTTC
TRBJ2-7 | TRBV18 | . | . | CASSPTRGATYEQYF | TGTGCCAGCTCACCGACCCGGGGTGCGACTTACGAGCAGTACTTC
TRBJ1-2 | TRBV20-1 | few | . | CSARTGTRSGYTF | TGCAGTGCTAGAACCGGGACACGGAGTGGCTACACCTTC
TRBJ1-5 | TRBV19 | . | . | CASSMGAGLGQPQHF | TGTGCCAGTAGTATGGGTGCGGGGTTGGGACAGCCCCAGCATTTT
TRBJ2-1 | TRBV7-9 | . | TRBD2 | CASSLARSSGPEQFF | TGTGCCAGCAGCTTAGCGCGTTCTAGCGGGCCGGAGCAGTTCTTC
TRBJ1-5 | TRBV9 | . | . | CASTRRVGDF | TGTGCCAGCACCCGACGGGTAGGGGATTTT